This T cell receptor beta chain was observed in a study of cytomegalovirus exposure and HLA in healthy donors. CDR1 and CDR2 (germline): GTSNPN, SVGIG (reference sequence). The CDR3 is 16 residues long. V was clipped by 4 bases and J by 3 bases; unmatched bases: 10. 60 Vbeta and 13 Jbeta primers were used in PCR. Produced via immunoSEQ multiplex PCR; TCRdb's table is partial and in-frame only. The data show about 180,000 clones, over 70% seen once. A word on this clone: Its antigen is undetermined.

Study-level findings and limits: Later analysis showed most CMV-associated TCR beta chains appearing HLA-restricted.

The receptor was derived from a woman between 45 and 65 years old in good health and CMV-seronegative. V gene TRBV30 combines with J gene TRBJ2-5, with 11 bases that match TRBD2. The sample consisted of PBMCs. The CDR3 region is CAWTALAGAAKETQYF. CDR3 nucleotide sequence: TGTGCCTGGACCGCACTAGCGGGGGCTGCTAAAGAGACCCAGTACTTC.